The 27 T cell receptor beta chains listed next were all sequenced from one sample in a study of blood T cell repertoires in COVID-19 (dated by TCRdb to the early 2020s). Libraries were constructed by the immunoSEQ multiplex PCR assay. TCRdb holds this immuneACCESS table with in-frame rearrangements only. Some clones are missing; in checked studies, unresolved V genes explain under half, and the rest has no known cause. Counted in this sample were 35,000 to 45,000 clones; roughly 84% of them appeared once. Jointly, the top ten make up around 29% of the sample. The sequenced sample was peripheral blood. These receptors originate from an elderly woman with acute or convalescent COVID-19.

The chain links TRBV2 to TRBJ1-3; D perhaps matches TRBD1 (6 bases). The CDR3 covers 14 residues. The germline V gene encodes CDR1 SNHLY and CDR2 FYNNEI. V dropped 8 bases and J dropped 1 base, with 12 bases sitting between them. CDR3 residues: CASSGALSGNTIYF. For the CDR3, the DNA is TGTGCCAGCTCAGGGGCCTTGTCTGGAAACACCATATATTTT.

The V call is TRBV28, the J call TRBJ1-1; D remains unclear. Trimming took off 3 bases at V and 4 bases at J, with 15 bases between the two ends. Germline V gene data show CDR1 as MDHEN and CDR2 as SYDVKM. The CDR3 runs 15 residues. In DNA form, the CDR3 reads TGTGCCAGCAGTTTCAGCCGGGGATCGAGCACTGAAGCTTTCTTT. Amino acids: CASSFSRGSSTEAFF.

Only one count was recorded for this clone. This chain joins TRBV24-1 and TRBJ1-4; 7 bases agree with TRBD1. Germline V gives CDR1 KGHDR, CDR2 SFDVKD. CDR3 length: 14 amino acids. J was trimmed by 5 bases and V by 7 bases; bases with no gene match: 6. This CDR3 reads CATSPGGDNEKLFF. The CDR3 coding sequence is TGTGCCACCAGCCCAGGGGGAGACAATGAAAAACTGTTTTTT.

This chain uses TRBV24-1 with TRBJ1-5, with unresolved D. Deletions cut 5 bases from V and 4 bases from J, with 14 bases between. This CDR3 contains 15 residues. Germline V gene sequence: CDR1 KGHDR, CDR2 SFDVKD. CDR3 bases: TGTGCCACCAGTGCCCCGGGGAGCAATAATCAGCCCCAGCATTTT. Translating gives CATSAPGSNNQPQHF.

This clone was found a few times. The chain has TRBV7-8 and TRBJ2-7; 7 bases align to TRBD1. This CDR3 contains 13 residues. Germline values: CDR1 SGHVS, CDR2 FQNEAQ. The V and J ends lost 5 bases and 6 bases, in that order; junction bases with no gene match: 7. CDR3: CASSGRQGPEQYF. CDR3 bases: TGTGCCAGCAGCGGACGACAGGGCCCCGAGCAGTACTTC.

The chain uses TRBV19 and TRBJ1-4; 9 bases are shared with TRBD1. V trimming: 9 bases; J trimming: 5 bases; junction bases outside the gene matches: 4. Per the germline V gene, CDR1 is LNHDA and CDR2 is SQIVND (reference sequence). The CDR3 length is 13 residues. The CDR3 here is CASRGQGNEKLFF. CDR3 bases: TGTGCCAGCCGTGGACAGGGGAATGAAAAACTGTTTTTT.

V usage is TRBV18 and J usage is TRBJ2-3; 7 bases agree with TRBD2. The CDR3 is made up of 18 amino acids. The germline gives CDR1 KGHSH, CDR2 LQKENI. Losses at the gene ends were 0 bases for V and 1 base for J; bases not matched to a gene: 10. The CDR3: CASSPPNGREMGTDTQYF. The CDR3 nucleotides read TGTGCCAGCTCACCACCAAACGGGCGGGAGATGGGCACAGATACGCAGTATTTT.

This sequence joins TRBV5-1 and TRBJ2-2; possible D gene TRBD1, 6 bases. CDR1 and CDR2 (germline): SGHRS, YFSETQ. The CDR3 contains 12 residues. Trimming cost V 2 bases and J 10 bases, with 9 bases left between them. The CDR3 nucleotides are TGCGCCAGCAGCTTCGACAGGTCGGAGCTGTTTTTT. Translation: CASSFDRSELFF.

The chain has TRBV30 and TRBJ2-6; possibly TRBD1 for D (6 bases). V was clipped by 3 bases and J by 1 base, with 7 bases between them. Looked up from germline, CDR1 is GTSNPN and CDR2 is SVGIG (reference sequence). CDR3 length: 14 residues. The CDR3 DNA sequence: TGTGCCTGGAGGGACAGTTCTGGGGCCAACGTCCTGACTTTC. Protein product: CAWRDSSGANVLTF.

By frequency in the sample, this clone is medium-sized. This sequence joins TRBV19 and TRBJ1-1; no reliable D call. This CDR3 is built from 13 residues. CDR1 is LNHDA and CDR2 is SQIVND in the germline V gene (reference sequence). With 1 base removed from V and 5 bases from J, the gap between germline ends came to 8 bases. CDR3: CASSIGPGTEAFF. The CDR3 bases are TGTGCCAGTAGTATAGGCCCCGGGACTGAAGCTTTCTTT.

This chain connects TRBV19 to TRBJ1-1; D call uncertain. The CDR3 has 14 residues. Trimming removed 4 bases at V and 1 base at J, with 10 bases between. CDR1 and CDR2 from the germline V gene are LNHDA and SQIVND (reference sequence). The CDR3 sequence is CASSSFQANTEAFF. The CDR3 region has the DNA TGTGCCAGTAGTAGCTTCCAGGCGAACACTGAAGCTTTCTTT.

The gene calls are TRBV4-1 and TRBJ2-7; TRBD1 aligns across 10 bases. V lost 2 bases, J lost 4 bases, and 5 bases stayed unmatched. The CDR3 length is 15 residues. CDR1 is MGHRA, CDR2 YSYEKL, per germline. The CDR3 protein is CASSQTTGGAYEQYF. Written as DNA, the CDR3 is TGCGCCAGCAGCCAAACGACAGGGGGCGCTTACGAGCAGTACTTC.

This chain links TRBV6-5 with TRBJ1-2; D gene unclear. This CDR3 spans 14 amino acids. Trimming pared 7 bases from V and 1 base from J, leaving 13 bases between. In germline, CDR1 is MNHEY, CDR2 SVGAGI. CDR3 DNA sequence: TGTGCCAGCACCCCCCTCGGACTTAACTATGGCTACACCTTC. The encoded protein is CASTPLGLNYGYTF.

This CDR3 is CASGLALAGGPYEQYF. CDR3 nucleotide sequence: TGTGCTAGTGGTTTGGCCCTAGCGGGGGGGCCCTACGAGCAGTACTTC. The genes are TRBV12-5 and TRBJ2-7; 12 bases map to TRBD2. Trimming removed 1 base from V and 2 bases from J; junction bases left unmatched: 3. The CDR3 runs 16 residues. Germline values: CDR1 LGHNT, CDR2 FRNRAP.

This clone was recorded a few times. This chain joins TRBV6-4 and TRBJ2-1; a weak D match, TRBD2 (6 bases). Germline CDR1 MRHNA, CDR2 SNTAGT. The CDR3 has 12 residues. Between the trimmed V and J ends, which lost 6 bases and 13 bases, there was a span of 16 bases. In DNA, the CDR3 is TGTGCCAGCAGCCACCTACCGGGGGAACAGTTCTTC. Translating it yields CASSHLPGEQFF.

The J gene is TRBJ1-2, the V gene TRBV9, with TRBD1 as a possible D gene (5 bases). The CDR3 runs 14 residues. V shed 3 bases and J shed 4 bases, with 13 bases lying between them. Per germline, CDR1 SGDLS and CDR2 YYNGEE. In DNA, the CDR3 is TGTGCCAGCAGCGCCGTCGACAGATTCTATGGCTACACCTTC. Translated, it gives CASSAVDRFYGYTF. Supplemented by reference TRBV9 and TRBJ1-2, the full variable domain reads DSGVTQTPKHLITATGQRVTLRCSPRSGDLSVYWYQQSLDQGLQFLIQYYNGEERAKGNILERFSAQQFPDLHSELNLSSLELGDSALYFCASSAVDRFYGYTFGSGTRLTVV.

The V gene is TRBV6-5, the J gene TRBJ1-2, with 7 bases lining up with TRBD1. Trimming took 4 bases from V and 7 from J; bases not matched to a gene: 6. Per the germline V gene, CDR1 is MNHEY and CDR2 is SVGAGI. The CDR3 is 13 amino acids. The CDR3 bases are TGTGCCAGCAGTTCGGGGACAGTCAGTGGCTACACCTTC. Translation: CASSSGTVSGYTF.

The chain has TRBV5-1 and TRBJ1-2; D not certain. The CDR3 spans 14 residues. CDR1 is SGHRS, CDR2 YFSETQ, per germline. V was cut by 8 bases and J by 6 bases, with 20 bases left in between. In nucleotides, the CDR3 is TGCGCCAGTTCGGCGGCGGAGGGTTTAGATGGCTACACCTTC. It translates to CASSAAEGLDGYTF.

V is TRBV2 and J is TRBJ2-7, with 8 bases aligning to TRBD2. Unmatched junction bases numbered 2, after V lost 4 bases and J lost 0 bases. This CDR3 comprises 14 residues. Germline V gene sequence: CDR1 SNHLY, CDR2 FYNNEI. The CDR3 sequence: CASSGGTSSYEQYF. The CDR3 coding sequence is TGTGCCAGCAGTGGCGGGACTAGCTCCTACGAGCAGTACTTC.

The chain couples TRBV19 to TRBJ2-5; 8 nucleotides agree with TRBD1. The ends lost 3 bases at V and 5 bases at J; junction bases unmatched: 11. Germline V gene lookup returns CDR1 LNHDA and CDR2 SQIVND (reference sequence). The CDR3 is 16 residues long. CDR3 residues: CASSMNRGNTGETQYF. CDR3 sequence (DNA): TGTGCCAGTAGTATGAACAGGGGGAATACAGGGGAGACCCAGTACTTC.

J is TRBJ1-1 and V is TRBV28, with 9 bases lining up with TRBD1. Germline V gene data show CDR1 as MDHEN and CDR2 as SYDVKM. The CDR3 sequence is 16 residues long. Losses at the gene ends were 5 bases for V and 0 bases for J; bases not matched to a gene: 7. CDR3 coding DNA: TGTGCCAGCAGTAGGGACAGGGCCAAGATGAACACTGAAGCTTTCTTT. Translation: CASSRDRAKMNTEAFF.

This chain connects TRBV28 to TRBJ2-5, with D tentatively TRBD1 (5 bases). This CDR3 is built from 16 residues. V gave up 4 bases and J gave up 5 bases, with 20 bases separating them. From germline, CDR1 is MDHEN and CDR2 SYDVKM. CDR3 amino acids: CASSYSTDKAWETQYF. CDR3 DNA: TGTGCCAGCAGTTACTCAACGGACAAGGCTTGGGAGACCCAGTACTTC.

The CDR3: CASSLGQINSPLHF. The CDR3 DNA follows: TGTGCCAGCAGCTTGGGACAGATTAATTCACCCCTCCACTTT. This chain connects TRBV5-5 to TRBJ1-6; a weak D match, TRBD1 (5 bases). From germline, CDR1 is SGHKS and CDR2 YYEKEE (reference sequence). The CDR3 is made up of 14 amino acids. Trimming removed 0 bases at V and 6 bases at J, with 7 bases between.

The gene calls are TRBV15 and TRBJ2-7; 9 bases align to TRBD1. This CDR3 has 17 amino acids. Germline V CDR1 and CDR2: LNHNV, YYDKDF (reference sequence). Trimming at V came to 3 bases and at J to 7 bases, leaving 16 bases not matched to a gene. CDR3 amino acids: CATSSGSGTGFSKEQYF. The CDR3 DNA is TGTGCCACCAGCAGCGGGTCAGGGACAGGGTTCTCTAAAGAGCAGTACTTC.

The chain joins TRBV7-2 to TRBJ1-1; no reliable D call. V shed 1 base and J shed 5 bases, with 11 bases lying between them. Germline assignment: CDR1 SGHTA and CDR2 FQGNSA. CDR3 length: 14 amino acids. The CDR3 protein is CASSLGPGRTEAFF. CDR3 nucleotides: TGTGCCAGCAGCTTAGGGCCGGGAAGGACTGAAGCTTTCTTT.

This rearrangement joins TRBV30 to TRBJ2-5; the D gene is possibly TRBD2 (7 bases). V lost 0 bases and J lost 4, with 15 bases in between. The length of the CDR3 is 15 residues. From germline, CDR1 is GTSNPN and CDR2 SVGIG (reference sequence). In DNA, the CDR3 is TGTGCCTGGAGTGTACGAGGCGGGGGCTTAGAGACCCAGTACTTC. Translation gives CAWSVRGGGLETQYF.

This chain uses TRBV5-1 with TRBJ2-1; D gene unclear. Trimming removed 1 base from V and 4 bases from J, with 12 bases in between. This CDR3 is 15 amino acids long. Germline V gene data show CDR1 as SGHRS and CDR2 as YFSETQ. The CDR3 nucleotides read TGCGCCAGCAGCTTGAGTCGGCCACAGTACAATGAGCAGTTCTTC. Its protein is CASSLSRPQYNEQFF.